The 27 T cell receptor beta chains presented below share a single source sample, sequenced in a study of cytomegalovirus exposure and HLA in healthy donors. Sequencing used immunoSEQ multiplex PCR; TCRdb keeps in-frame clones, though not all of them. The table includes 150,000 or so clones, around nine tenths detected once. The sequenced sample consisted of PBMCs. The source of these receptors is a man aged 18 to 35 in good health and CMV-seropositive.

The rearrangement joins TRBV19 to TRBJ1-5, with D maybe TRBD1 (6 bases). Trimming left V 5 bases short and J 5 bases short, with 16 bases between. Per the germline V gene, CDR1 is LNHDA and CDR2 is SQIVND (reference sequence). This CDR3 is built from 15 residues. The CDR3 here is CASSSYRGGDQPQHF. The CDR3 nucleotides read TGTGCCAGTAGTTCCTATAGGGGGGGCGATCAGCCCCAGCATTTT.

This chain uses TRBV6-5 with TRBJ2-5; D is uncertain. Trimming removed 2 bases from V and 5 bases from J, with 6 bases in between. Germline V lookup: CDR1 MNHEY, CDR2 SVGAGI. The CDR3 loop spans 12 amino acids. The CDR3 region is CASSYVSETQYF. DNA of the CDR3: TGTGCCAGCAGTTACGTGTCGGAGACCCAGTACTTC.

The J gene is TRBJ1-2, the V gene TRBV10-3; the match to TRBD1 covers 9 bases. The germline gives CDR1 ENHRY, CDR2 SYGVKD. CDR3 size: 13 residues. Trimming took 6 bases from V and 4 from J; bases not matched to a gene: 3. The CDR3 DNA reads as TGTGCCATCAGACAGGGGGCAGGCTATGGCTACACCTTC. Its protein is CAIRQGAGYGYTF.

The chain recombines TRBV7-9 with TRBJ1-2; no reliable D call. Trimming left V 4 bases short and J 8 bases short, with 20 bases between. The germline CDR1 and CDR2 sequences are SEHNR and FQNEAQ (reference sequence). The CDR3 has 15 residues. In nucleotides, the CDR3 is TGTGCCAGCAGCTCCCACAGCGGGGTTTACCCCGGCTACACCTTC. Protein product: CASSSHSGVYPGYTF.

The chain employs TRBV30 and TRBJ2-5, with TRBD2 identical over 12 bases. The CDR3 totals 13 residues. CDR1 and CDR2 from the germline V gene are GTSNPN and SVGIG (reference sequence). DNA of the CDR3: TGTGTTACTAGCGGGGGGCCCGGGGAGACCCAGTACTTC. As protein: CVTSGGPGETQYF.

This sequence joins TRBV6-5 and TRBJ1-2; 7 bases align to TRBD1. The V segment lost 2 bases and the J segment 8 bases; nucleotides outside the gene matches: 5. This CDR3 comprises 13 residues. Per germline, CDR1 MNHEY and CDR2 SVGAGI. The CDR3 DNA sequence: TGTGCCAGCAGTTACCGACAGGGAGGCGGCTACACCTTC. This encodes CASSYRQGGGYTF.

V usage is TRBV28 and J usage is TRBJ2-2; a weak D match, TRBD1 (8 bases). The CDR3 is 16 amino acids. Germline V gives CDR1 MDHEN, CDR2 SYDVKM. The V end was cut by 8 bases, the J end by 1 base, with 17 bases between. The CDR3 DNA is TGTGCCAGCCGGGGGGCCGGGACAGGGAACACCGGGGAGCTGTTTTTT. This codes for CASRGAGTGNTGELFF.

About this clone: The identical CDR3 is also encoded by other nucleotide sequences in the sample. The chain has TRBV18 and TRBJ1-2; a weak D match, TRBD1 (5 bases). The V end was cut by 2 bases, the J end by 6 bases, with 7 bases between. The CDR3 sequence is 12 residues long. CDR1 KGHSH and CDR2 LQKENI come from the germline V gene. CDR3 in DNA: TGTGCCAGCTCACCAGGAGGGGATGGCTACACCTTC. Its protein product is CASSPGGDGYTF. The entire variable domain, with the rest obtained from reference TRBV18 and TRBJ1-2, is as follows: NAGVMQNPRHLVRRRGQEARLRCSPMKGHSHVYWYRQLPEEGLKFMVYLQKENIIDESGMPKERFSAEFPKEGPSILRIQQVVRGDSAAYFCASSPGGDGYTFGSGTRLTVV.

This chain joins TRBV6-5 and TRBJ1-6, with 8 positions matching TRBD1. Per the germline V gene, CDR1 is MNHEY and CDR2 is SVGAGI. The CDR3 runs 15 residues. V lost 8 bases and J lost 0; bases outside the gene matches: 3. In DNA form, the CDR3 reads TGTGCCAGCCGGACAGGGAGCTCCTATAATTCACCCCTCCACTTT. Protein: CASRTGSSYNSPLHF.

This chain links TRBV11-2 with TRBJ2-6; the D is unclear. This CDR3 contains 17 residues. V lost 4 bases, J lost 1 base, and 14 bases lay in between. CDR1 and CDR2 from the germline V gene are SGHAT and FQNNGV. CDR3 residues: CASSSFGFGSGANVLTF. As DNA, the CDR3 is TGTGCCAGCAGCTCTTTCGGTTTTGGTTCTGGGGCCAACGTCCTGACTTTC.

The CDR3 reads CASSSTGGTETQYF. The CDR3 bases are TGTGCCAGCAGCTCAACAGGGGGAACGGAGACCCAGTACTTC. V is TRBV5-8 and J is TRBJ2-5; TRBD1 matches 8 bases. Germline lookup yields CDR1 SGHTS and CDR2 YDEGEE. CDR3 length equals 14 residues. Germline trimming cut 3 bases from V and 5 bases from J; bases unmatched to any gene: 6.

The CDR3 DNA reads as TGTGCCAGCGCCTCAGAGGGGGCGGTAGGCTACACCTTC. Protein product: CASASEGAVGYTF. This chain uses TRBV5-5 with TRBJ1-2; 7 bases agree with TRBD1. The germline V gene encodes CDR1 SGHKS and CDR2 YYEKEE (reference sequence). Trimming at V came to 7 bases and at J to 8 bases, leaving 11 bases not matched to a gene. This CDR3 region has 13 residues.

The chain carries TRBV27 and TRBJ2-7; possible D gene TRBD2, 6 bases. Germline assignment: CDR1 MNHEY and CDR2 SMNVEV (reference sequence). Trimming left V 4 bases short and J 7 bases short, with 17 bases between. The CDR3 consists of 14 residues. The CDR3 protein is CASSSGLEVGEQYF. The CDR3 nucleotides read TGTGCCAGCAGTTCGGGACTGGAAGTAGGGGAGCAGTACTTC.

This clone was seen only a few times. Since no conserved phenylalanine or tryptophan closes the CDR3, a read error is the likely cause. The DNA is omitted, as the CDR3 cannot be located on it reliably, and the CDR3 follows TCRdb's listing. The chain is built from TRBV6-5 and TRBJ2-7; the D call TRBD1 from the table was never checked on the DNA. The CDR3 spans 8 amino acids, including both terminal residues. CDR1 MNHEY and CDR2 SVGAGI come from the germline V gene. The CDR3 reads CASSYRDK.

The chain couples TRBV6-1 to TRBJ2-1; TRBD2 matches at 9 bases. The J segment lost 8 bases and the V segment lost 5 bases, leaving 10 bases of the junction unmatched. CDR1 is MNHNS and CDR2 is SASEGT in the germline V gene. The CDR3 sequence is 15 residues long. DNA of the CDR3: TGTGCCAGCAGTTTAGTATCAGCGGGAGGTGATGAGCAGTTCTTC. Translated: CASSLVSAGGDEQFF.

This chain uses TRBV6-5 with TRBJ2-1; possible D gene TRBD2, 6 bases. The CDR3 loop spans 10 amino acids. Germline CDR1 is MNHEY and CDR2 is SVGAGI. V was cut by 8 bases and J by 10 bases, with 9 bases left in between. In nucleotides, the CDR3 is TGTGCCAGCTGGGCGGGAGAGCAGTTCTTC. The encoded protein is CASWAGEQFF.

This clone was counted a few times. The rearrangement uses TRBV18 and TRBJ2-2; TRBD1 is a possible D gene (6 bases). Per germline, CDR1 KGHSH and CDR2 LQKENI. The CDR3 runs to 16 residues. Trimming left V 3 bases short and J 2 bases short, with 13 bases between. The CDR3 sequence: CASSPSGTLNTGELFF. The CDR3 coding sequence is TGTGCCAGCTCACCCTCCGGGACACTCAACACCGGGGAGCTGTTTTTT.

This rearrangement joins TRBV5-1 to TRBJ1-2; possible D gene TRBD1, 6 bases. Germline V lookup: CDR1 SGHRS, CDR2 YFSETQ. V shed 4 bases and J shed 3 bases, with 13 bases lying between them. The CDR3 loop spans 14 amino acids. CDR3 in amino acids: CASSALPGDYGYTF. Written as DNA, the CDR3 is TGCGCCAGCAGCGCCTTACCAGGGGACTATGGCTACACCTTC.

This sequence joins TRBV19 and TRBJ2-6; no clear D. Germline V CDR1 and CDR2: LNHDA, SQIVND (reference sequence). V was pared by 6 bases and J by 0 bases, with 9 bases between. The CDR3 consists of 15 residues. CDR3 in amino acids: CASSLPFSGANVLTF. CDR3 coding DNA: TGTGCCAGTAGCCTCCCTTTCTCTGGGGCCAACGTCCTGACTTTC.

This chain uses TRBV19 with TRBJ2-1, with 15 bases lining up with TRBD2. Germline trimming cut 4 bases from V and 6 bases from J; bases unmatched to any gene: 7. CDR3 length: 17 residues. CDR1 and CDR2 from the germline V gene are LNHDA and SQIVND (reference sequence). The chain's CDR3 is CASSTRTSGRVVNEQFF. The CDR3 bases are TGTGCCAGTAGTACCCGGACTAGCGGGAGGGTCGTCAATGAGCAGTTCTTC.

The chain links TRBV10-3 to TRBJ2-7; 8 bases match TRBD1. Germline trimming cut 5 bases from V and 4 bases from J; bases unmatched to any gene: 1. Per germline, CDR1 ENHRY and CDR2 SYGVKD. The CDR3 has 12 amino acids. DNA of the CDR3: TGTGCCATCAGTCGGACAGGGTACGAGCAGTACTTC. It yields the protein CAISRTGYEQYF.

The table lists this clone with a count of one. The CDR3 protein is CASSQVAGDIRYGYTF. For the CDR3, the DNA is TGCGCCAGCAGCCAGGTCGCAGGGGACATCCGCTATGGCTACACCTTC. The chain has TRBV4-3 and TRBJ1-2; possible D gene TRBD1, 6 bases. The CDR3 runs 16 residues. Trimming took 3 bases from V and 4 from J, leaving 18 bases between them. Per the germline V gene, CDR1 is LGHNA and CDR2 is YSLEER.

This chain joins TRBV4-3 and TRBJ1-2; 10 bases are a match to TRBD1. Germline V gives CDR1 LGHNA, CDR2 YSLEER. The junction had 3 bases not matched to a gene; V was cut back by 0 bases and J by 8 bases. The CDR3 has 14 residues. The CDR3 nucleotides are TGCGCCAGCAGCCAAGACGGGACAGGGGACGGCTACACCTTC. Residues: CASSQDGTGDGYTF.

The chain has TRBV6-6 and TRBJ2-1; 11 bases are a match to TRBD2. J was trimmed by 7 bases and V by 7 bases; bases with no gene match: 6. This CDR3 has 14 amino acids. Germline CDR1 is MNHNY and CDR2 is SVGAGI (reference sequence). The CDR3 is CASTLAGGGNEQFF. For the CDR3, the DNA is TGTGCCAGCACCCTAGCGGGAGGTGGTAATGAGCAGTTCTTC.

The DNA for the CDR3 is TGTGCCACCAGCAGGGAAACAGGGGGCAATGAGCAGTTCTTC. It translates to CATSRETGGNEQFF. The chain joins TRBV15 to TRBJ2-1; TRBD1 matches 8 bases. CDR1 and CDR2 from the germline V gene are LNHNV and YYDKDF (reference sequence). The V and J ends lost 3 bases and 6 bases, in that order; junction bases with no gene match: 4. There are 14 residues in the CDR3.

The chain uses TRBV4-1 and TRBJ2-2; D ambiguous. From germline, CDR1 is MGHRA and CDR2 YSYEKL. CDR3 length: 12 residues. Deletions cut 0 bases from V and 9 bases from J, with 5 bases between. The CDR3 region has the DNA TGCGCCAGCAGCCAAGATCGGTGGGAGCTGTTTTTT. Its translation: CASSQDRWELFF.

This chain uses TRBV10-3 with TRBJ1-1; D might be TRBD1 (6 bases). The ends were cut back, 6 bases at V and 4 bases at J, with 18 bases in the middle. Germline CDR1 and CDR2: ENHRY and SYGVKD. The CDR3 runs 15 residues. The chain's CDR3 is CAIRLGTTGSTEAFF. The CDR3 DNA is TGTGCCATCAGATTAGGGACAACAGGAAGCACTGAAGCTTTCTTT.